Presented here are 20 T cell receptor beta chains from one specimen sequenced in a study of T cells after yellow fever vaccination. TCRdb used MiXCR to reprocess the 5' RACE reads, holding one entry per CDR3 protein. The table has about 360,000 distinct CDR3 sequences, approximately 6% seen once; the top ten hold around 16%. The sequenced sample was PBMCs, obtained 5 days after the yellow fever booster vaccination. The receptor set was obtained from a young man who received the YFV17D yellow fever vaccine.

In this sample, this clonotype turned up a few times. This sequence joins TRBV6-1 and TRBJ2-1; D is unresolved. The CDR3 is made up of 14 amino acids. V was trimmed by 7 bases and J by 0 bases, leaving 10 bases between them. The germline CDR1 and CDR2 sequences are MNHNS and SASEGT. The chain's CDR3 is CASTVSGSYNEQFF. CDR3 coding DNA: TGTGCCAGCACTGTGTCGGGCTCCTACAATGAGCAGTTCTTC.

The V gene is TRBV4-2, the J gene TRBJ2-5; 10 nucleotides match TRBD2. The CDR3 has 15 residues. The V segment lost 0 bases and the J segment 5 bases; nucleotides outside the gene matches: 3. The V gene's germline CDR1 is LGHNA and CDR2 YNFKEQ. The CDR3 DNA sequence: TGTGCCAGCAGCCAAGAACTAGCGGGAAGGGAGACCCAGTACTTC. Translation gives CASSQELAGRETQYF.

The table lists this clonotype with many counts. The J gene is TRBJ2-3, the V gene TRBV4-3, with D unresolved. The germline V gene has CDR1 LGHNA and CDR2 YSLEER. Trimming took off 0 bases at V and 2 bases at J, with 12 bases between the two ends. CDR3 size: 16 residues. CDR3 DNA sequence: TGCGCCAGCAGCCAAGATGACGGAGCTTACACAGATACGCAGTATTTT. The encoded protein is CASSQDDGAYTDTQYF.

This clonotype was detected many times. This chain joins TRBV12-3 or TRBV12-4 and TRBJ1-2; D may be TRBD1 (5 bases). Trimming cost V 8 bases and J 3 bases, with 10 bases left between them. This CDR3 comprises 12 residues. In DNA, the CDR3 is TGTGCCAGCGCCTCGGGGGACTATGGCTACACCTTC. It is translated as CASASGDYGYTF.

Turning to this clonotype: Just one base apart from a much larger clone, this may be a read error. The chain combines TRBV20-1 with TRBJ2-3; 8 bases fit TRBD2. The junction had 13 bases not matched to a gene; V was cut back by 8 bases and J by 3 bases. The CDR3 runs 15 residues. Per germline, CDR1 DFQATT and CDR2 SNEGSKA (reference sequence). The CDR3 DNA is TGCAGTTCTTCTTTAGCGGGATCGGGTACAGATACGCAGTATTTT. Protein product: CSSSLAGSGTDTQYF.

This clonotype was detected ten times or more. V and J are TRBV20-1 and TRBJ2-7, with D hard to call. This CDR3 is 13 amino acids long. The germline V and J ends were trimmed by 6 bases and 4 bases, with 16 bases remaining between them. From germline, CDR1 is DFQATT and CDR2 SNEGSKA (reference sequence). The DNA of the CDR3 is TGCAGTGCCCGGCCAGATTACTCATACGAGCAGTACTTC. It codes for CSARPDYSYEQYF.

This clonotype was recorded a few times. This chain links TRBV5-4 with TRBJ2-1; D gene uncertain. Germline V gives CDR1 SGHNT, CDR2 YYREEE (reference sequence). The CDR3 length is 13 residues. V lost 4 bases and J lost 2, with 7 bases in between. CDR3 bases: TGTGCCAGCAGCCCCCGGACCTACAATGAGCAGTTCTTC. The encoded protein is CASSPRTYNEQFF.

This clonotype was seen a few times. CDR3 in amino acids: CASSLTGDTNTIYF. As DNA, the CDR3 is TGTGCCAGCAGCCTGACAGGGGATACGAACACCATATATTTT. The V and J genes are TRBV2 and TRBJ1-3; 8 bases align to TRBD1. The germline gives CDR1 SNHLY, CDR2 FYNNEI. The CDR3 contains 14 residues. The V gene end was trimmed by 6 bases and the J gene end by 7 bases; junction bases not matched to a gene: 8. Variable domain in full (rest from reference TRBV2 and TRBJ1-3): EPEVTQTPSHQVTQMGQEVILRCVPISNHLYFYWYRQILGQKVEFLVSFYNNEISEKSEIFDDQFSVERPDGSNFTLKIRSTKLEDSAMYFCASSLTGDTNTIYFGEGSWLTVV.

The chain has TRBV7-7 and TRBJ2-5; unclear D gene. The CDR3 extends over 14 amino acids. V was shortened by 6 bases and J by 1 base, with 12 bases between the two germline ends. Germline CDR1 SSHAT, CDR2 FNYEAQ (reference sequence). For the CDR3, the DNA is TGTGCCAGCAGTCGTCGACCCCTCCAAGAGACCCAGTACTTC. Its translation: CASSRRPLQETQYF.

This clonotype was seen only a few times. This chain connects TRBV7-8 to TRBJ2-2, with D possibly matching TRBD2 (5 bases). Germline V gene data show CDR1 as SGHVS and CDR2 as FQNEAQ. This CDR3 is 17 amino acids long. Trimming cost V 3 bases and J 3 bases, with 17 bases left between them. The CDR3 DNA reads TGTGCCAGCAGCTTGGGATGGACTCTCGAGGACACCGGGGAGCTGTTTTTT. This translates into CASSLGWTLEDTGELFF.

The table lists this clonotype with many counts. The rearrangement uses TRBV7-2 and TRBJ1-3, with D perhaps matching TRBD1 (6 bases). Germline V gene sequence: CDR1 SGHTA, CDR2 FQGNSA. V dropped 1 base and J dropped 5 bases, with 15 bases sitting between them. The CDR3 has 16 residues. The CDR3 nucleotides read TGTGCCAGCAGCTTAGAACGGGGACAAGGGAGAAACACCATATATTTT. Amino acids: CASSLERGQGRNTIYF.

In this sample, this clonotype turned up many times. The J gene is TRBJ2-7, the V gene TRBV6-2 or TRBV6-3; 7 bases align to TRBD2. This CDR3 contains 12 residues. The germline CDR1 and CDR2 sequences are MNHEY and SVGEGT. V gave up 10 bases and J gave up 5 bases; unmatched junction bases: 8. This CDR3 reads CATGRPLDEQYF. The CDR3, as DNA: TGTGCCACCGGGAGGCCCCTCGACGAGCAGTACTTC.

This clonotype occurred many times. The chain links TRBV15 to TRBJ2-7; D call uncertain. Looked up from germline, CDR1 is LNHNV and CDR2 is YYDKDF (reference sequence). The V end lost 0 bases, the J end lost 3 bases, and 12 bases lay between the germline ends. There are 15 residues in the CDR3. DNA of the CDR3: TGTGCCACCAGCAGAGATCCGGGCATCGGCTACGAGCAGTACTTC. This gives the protein CATSRDPGIGYEQYF.

The rearrangement uses TRBV28 and TRBJ2-1; 8 nucleotides match TRBD2. The V gene's germline CDR1 is MDHEN and CDR2 SYDVKM. This CDR3 has 17 residues. V trimming: 4 bases; J trimming: 2 bases; junction bases outside the gene matches: 10. In DNA, the CDR3 is TGTGCCAGCAGTTCCGAAGCGGGAGCCAGAACCTACAATGAGCAGTTCTTC. Amino acids: CASSSEAGARTYNEQFF.

This clonotype has just a few counts. This rearrangement joins TRBV15 to TRBJ2-1; D is tentatively TRBD1 or TRBD2 (6 bases each). V lost 1 base, J lost 3 bases, and 13 bases lay in between. CDR1 is LNHNV, CDR2 YYDKDF, per germline (reference sequence). This CDR3 contains 16 residues. This CDR3 reads CATSRVPGAGYNEQFF. The CDR3 DNA follows: TGTGCCACCAGCAGAGTTCCGGGGGCAGGCTACAATGAGCAGTTCTTC.

This clonotype was found a few times. V usage is TRBV7-2 and J usage is TRBJ2-3; 12 bases line up with TRBD2. Germline CDR1 reads SGHTA; CDR2 reads FQGNSA. Losses at the gene ends were 0 bases for V and 2 bases for J; bases not matched to a gene: 3. The CDR3 is 17 amino acids. The CDR3 region has the DNA TGTGCCAGCAGCTTAGCAGGACTAGCGGGGAACACAGATACGCAGTATTTT. Translated: CASSLAGLAGNTDTQYF.

This clonotype showed up just a few times. This chain uses TRBV19 with TRBJ2-3; D is perhaps TRBD1 or TRBD2 (5 bases each). Per the germline V gene, CDR1 is LNHDA and CDR2 is SQIVND (reference sequence). This CDR3 has 14 amino acids. V was trimmed by 7 bases and J by 2 bases, leaving 13 bases between them. The CDR3 DNA reads TGTGCCAGTACCCCGGGACCTAACACAGATACGCAGTATTTT. Residues: CASTPGPNTDTQYF.

The chain recombines TRBV5-1 with TRBJ2-1, with TRBD2 matching 12 bases. Germline CDR1 and CDR2: SGHRS and YFSETQ. Trimming cost V 5 bases and J 4 bases; bases outside gene matches: 7. CDR3 size: 16 residues. CDR3 in amino acids: CASSRIGLAGYNEQFF. CDR3 nucleotide sequence: TGCGCCAGCAGTCGAATTGGACTAGCGGGGTACAATGAGCAGTTCTTC.

This clonotype appeared a few times. The genes are TRBV12-3 or TRBV12-4 and TRBJ2-5; D is possibly TRBD2 (6 bases). Trimming pared 3 bases from V and 4 bases from J, leaving 18 bases between. This CDR3 region has 16 residues. CDR3 coding DNA: TGTGCCAGCAGTTTGTCTACGGACCGGGGGAGAGAGACCCAGTACTTC. Translated, it gives CASSLSTDRGRETQYF.

This clonotype has ten or more counts. V is TRBV19 and J is TRBJ2-7; D might be TRBD2 (5 bases). With 5 bases removed from V and 0 bases from J, the gap between germline ends came to 11 bases. The CDR3 is 14 amino acids. Germline loops: CDR1 LNHDA, CDR2 SQIVND (reference sequence). CDR3 protein: CASSAGLNSYEQYF. The CDR3 bases are TGTGCCAGTAGTGCTGGACTGAACTCCTACGAGCAGTACTTC.